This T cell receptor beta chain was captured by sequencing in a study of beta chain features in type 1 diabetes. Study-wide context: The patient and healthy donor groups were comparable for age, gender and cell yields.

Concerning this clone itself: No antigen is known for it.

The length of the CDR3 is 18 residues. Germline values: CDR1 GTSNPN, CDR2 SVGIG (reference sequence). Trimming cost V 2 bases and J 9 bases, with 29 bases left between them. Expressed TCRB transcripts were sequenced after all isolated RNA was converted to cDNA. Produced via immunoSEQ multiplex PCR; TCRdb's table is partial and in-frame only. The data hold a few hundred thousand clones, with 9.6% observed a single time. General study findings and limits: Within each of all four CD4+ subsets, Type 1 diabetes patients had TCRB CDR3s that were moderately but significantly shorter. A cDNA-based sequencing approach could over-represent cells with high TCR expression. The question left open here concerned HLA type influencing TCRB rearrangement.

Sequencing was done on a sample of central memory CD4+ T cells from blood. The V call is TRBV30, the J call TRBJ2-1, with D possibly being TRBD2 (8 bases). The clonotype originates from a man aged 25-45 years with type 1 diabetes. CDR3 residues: CAWSRGQVGTRNLVEQFF. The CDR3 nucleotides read TGTGCCTGGAGTCGCGGACAGGTGGGGACTAGGAATTTGGTTGAGCAGTTCTTC.